What follows is one T cell receptor (beta chain) and its context. This clonotype was counted a few times. Its specific antigen is unknown. No clone much larger than this one lies a single base away; base qualities are absent. The data originate from a study of T cell repertoires in cytomegalovirus infection (dated by TCRdb to between 2018 and 2021). Notes on the research overall: Peptide stimulations targeted recently identified HLA-C-restricted CMV epitopes, whose presentation resists viral immunomodulation, together with well-studied HLA-B-restricted epitopes. Donor HLA type was relevant to the analysis, because carriage of CMV infection together with the matching HLA type was indicated by public TCR beta signatures.

V sheds 1 base and J sheds 4 bases, leaving 11 bases between their ends. The CDR3 contains 15 residues, cysteine and phenylalanine counted. Only the CDR3 region is kept as DNA, spanning 45 bases read in frame from base 1. CDR1 and CDR2 are read off the germline V gene as MGHRA and YSYEKL. The treatment or condition label here, explained by the study, means: in vitro stimulation with specific CMV peptide epitopes to enrich CMV-specific T cells. The data were produced on an Illumina HiSeq 1500. TCRdb took the public reads, trimmed them with fastp at Q25, ran MiXCR for clone calling and kept in-frame beta chains. Each record represents a unique CDR3 protein, reported with the most common genes and DNA among its rows. This sample gives approximately 73,000 distinct CDR3 sequences in total; 40% of them show up just once. Together, the top ten hold more than 80% of the sample. Results and caveats for the whole study, not just this receptor: The ex vivo response was dominated by HLA-C-restricted CMV-specific TCR beta clonotypes, and the single most frequent clonotype in two of eight donors was supplied by these HLA-C-restricted clonotypes. In both this cohort and an independent roughly 360-donor cohort, the cumulative frequency of public TCR beta family members distinguished carriers of CMV infection plus the relevant HLA type.

This TCR came from a human donor in good health (CMV status not recorded). Some clones in this sample may be carry-over from other donors' samples. The chain couples TRBV4-1 to TRBJ2-1; the D gene is perhaps TRBD1, from 6 matching bases. The sequencing used CD8+ T cells from cultured PBMCs, collected from culture after CMV antigen stimulation. The CDR3 corresponds to CASSQGTDDYNEQFF. The nucleotide sequence is given as TGCGCCAGCAGCCAAGGGACAGACGATTACAATGAGCAGTTCTTC.